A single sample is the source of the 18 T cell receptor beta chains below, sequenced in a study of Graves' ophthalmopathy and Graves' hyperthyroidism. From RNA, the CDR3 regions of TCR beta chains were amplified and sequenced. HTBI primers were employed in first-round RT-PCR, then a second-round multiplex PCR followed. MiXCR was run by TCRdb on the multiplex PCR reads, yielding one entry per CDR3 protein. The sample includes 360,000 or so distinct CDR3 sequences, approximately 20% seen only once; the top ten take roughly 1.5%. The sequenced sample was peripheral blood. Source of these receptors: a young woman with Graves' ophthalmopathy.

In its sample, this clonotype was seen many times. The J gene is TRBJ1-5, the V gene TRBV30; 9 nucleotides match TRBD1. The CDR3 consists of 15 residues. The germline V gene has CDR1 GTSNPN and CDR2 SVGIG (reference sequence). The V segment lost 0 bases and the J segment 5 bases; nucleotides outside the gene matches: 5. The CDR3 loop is CAWSVRDREDQPQHF. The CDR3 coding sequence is TGTGCCTGGAGTGTACGGGACAGGGAGGATCAGCCCCAGCATTTT.

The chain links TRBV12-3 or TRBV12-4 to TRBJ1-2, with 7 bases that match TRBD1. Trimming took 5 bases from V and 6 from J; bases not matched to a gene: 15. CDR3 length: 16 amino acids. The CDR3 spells CASSLTSATGAHGYTF. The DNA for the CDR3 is TGTGCCAGCAGTCTAACCTCCGCTACAGGGGCGCATGGCTACACCTTC.

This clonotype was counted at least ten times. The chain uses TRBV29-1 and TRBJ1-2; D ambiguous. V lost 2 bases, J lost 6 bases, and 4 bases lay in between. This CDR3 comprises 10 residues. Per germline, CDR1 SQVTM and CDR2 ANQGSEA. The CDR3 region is CSVEMDGYTF. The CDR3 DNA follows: TGCAGCGTTGAAATGGATGGCTACACCTTC.

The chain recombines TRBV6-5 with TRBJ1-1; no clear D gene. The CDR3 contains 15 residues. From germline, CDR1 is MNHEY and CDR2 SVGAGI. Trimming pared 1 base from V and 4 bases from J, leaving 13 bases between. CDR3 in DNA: TGTGCCAGCAGTTACTATATATCAGGAAGCACTGAAGCTTTCTTT. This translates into CASSYYISGSTEAFF.

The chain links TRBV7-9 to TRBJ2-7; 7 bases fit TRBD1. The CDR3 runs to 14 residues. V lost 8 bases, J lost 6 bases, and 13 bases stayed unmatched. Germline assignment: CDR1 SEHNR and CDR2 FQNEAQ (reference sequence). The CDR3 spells CASSGVTGTGEQYF. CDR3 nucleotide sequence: TGTGCCAGCTCCGGGGTGACAGGGACGGGCGAGCAGTACTTC.

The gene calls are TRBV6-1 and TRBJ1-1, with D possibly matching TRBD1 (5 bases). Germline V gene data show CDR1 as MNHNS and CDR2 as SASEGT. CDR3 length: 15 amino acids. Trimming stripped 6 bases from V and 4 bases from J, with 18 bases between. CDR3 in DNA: TGTGCCAGCAGCCACCACCGACAGCACTCCACTGAAGCTTTCTTT. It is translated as CASSHHRQHSTEAFF.

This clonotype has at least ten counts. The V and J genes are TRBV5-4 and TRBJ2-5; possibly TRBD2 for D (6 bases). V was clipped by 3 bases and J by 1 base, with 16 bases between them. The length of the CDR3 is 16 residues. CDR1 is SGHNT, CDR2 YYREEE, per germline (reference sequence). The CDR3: CASSSRRDSSQETQYF. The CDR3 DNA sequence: TGTGCCAGCAGCTCGCGCAGGGACTCTAGCCAAGAGACCCAGTACTTC.

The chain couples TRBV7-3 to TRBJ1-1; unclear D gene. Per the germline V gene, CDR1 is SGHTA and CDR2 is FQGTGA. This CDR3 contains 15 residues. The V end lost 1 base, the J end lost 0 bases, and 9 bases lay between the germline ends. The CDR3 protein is CASSLMPGLNTEAFF. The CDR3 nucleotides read TGTGCCAGCAGCTTAATGCCAGGCCTGAACACTGAAGCTTTCTTT.

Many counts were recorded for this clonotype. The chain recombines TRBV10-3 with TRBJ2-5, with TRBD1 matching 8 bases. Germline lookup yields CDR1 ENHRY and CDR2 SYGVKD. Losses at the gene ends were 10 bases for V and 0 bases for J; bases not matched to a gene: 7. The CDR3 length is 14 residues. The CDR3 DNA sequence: TGTGCCACCCTGACAGGGGAGGACCAAGAGACCCAGTACTTC. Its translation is CATLTGEDQETQYF.

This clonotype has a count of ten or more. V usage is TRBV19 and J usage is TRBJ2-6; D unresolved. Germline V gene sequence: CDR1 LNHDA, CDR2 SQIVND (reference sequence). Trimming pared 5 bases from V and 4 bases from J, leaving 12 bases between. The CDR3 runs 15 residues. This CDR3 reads CASSRSGSGANVLTF. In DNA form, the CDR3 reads TGTGCCAGTAGTCGGTCCGGGTCCGGGGCCAACGTCCTGACTTTC. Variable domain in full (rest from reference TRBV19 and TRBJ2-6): DGGITQSPKYLFRKEGQNVTLSCEQNLNHDAMYWYRQDPGQGLRLIYYSQIVNDFQKGDIAEGYSVSREKKESFPLTVTSAQKNPTAFYLCASSRSGSGANVLTFGAGSRLTVL.

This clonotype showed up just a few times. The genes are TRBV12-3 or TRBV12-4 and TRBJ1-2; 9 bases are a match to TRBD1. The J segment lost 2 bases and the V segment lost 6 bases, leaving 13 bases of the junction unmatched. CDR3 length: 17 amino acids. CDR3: CASSPGQGPVGNYGYTF. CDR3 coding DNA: TGTGCCAGCAGCCCGGGACAGGGTCCAGTTGGAAACTATGGCTACACCTTC.

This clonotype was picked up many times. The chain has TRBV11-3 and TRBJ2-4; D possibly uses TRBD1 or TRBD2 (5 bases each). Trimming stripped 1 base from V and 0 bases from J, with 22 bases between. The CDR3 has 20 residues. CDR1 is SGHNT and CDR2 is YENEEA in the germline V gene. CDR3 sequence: CASSLGHGASHLLAKNIQYF. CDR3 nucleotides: TGTGCCAGCAGCTTAGGACATGGGGCTAGCCATCTGCTAGCCAAAAACATTCAGTACTTC.

CDR3 protein: CASSPPGILNTEAFF. The CDR3, as DNA: TGTGCCAGCAGTCCCCCAGGGATCTTGAACACTGAAGCTTTCTTT. The chain carries TRBV12-3 or TRBV12-4 and TRBJ1-1; weak D call: TRBD1 (5 bases). V shed 5 bases and J shed 0 bases, with 13 bases lying between them. The CDR3 is made up of 15 amino acids.

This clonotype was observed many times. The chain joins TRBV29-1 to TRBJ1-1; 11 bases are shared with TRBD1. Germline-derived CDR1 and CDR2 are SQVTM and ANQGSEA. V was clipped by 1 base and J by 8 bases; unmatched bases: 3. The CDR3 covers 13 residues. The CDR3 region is CSVEAGTGGEAFF. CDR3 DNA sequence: TGCAGCGTTGAAGCTGGGACAGGGGGAGAAGCTTTCTTT.

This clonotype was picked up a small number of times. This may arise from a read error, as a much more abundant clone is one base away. CDR3 in amino acids: CARSPGQGTEAFF. CDR3 DNA: TGTGCCCGGAGTCCGGGACAGGGGACTGAAGCTTTCTTT. The chain links TRBV30 to TRBJ1-1, with 10 bases lining up with TRBD1. The germline V gene has CDR1 GTSNPN and CDR2 SVGIG (reference sequence). The CDR3 runs 13 residues.

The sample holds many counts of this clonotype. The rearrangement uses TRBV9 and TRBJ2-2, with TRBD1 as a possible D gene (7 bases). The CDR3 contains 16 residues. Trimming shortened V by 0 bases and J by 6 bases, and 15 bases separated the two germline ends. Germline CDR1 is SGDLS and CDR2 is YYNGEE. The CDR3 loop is CASSVAAGGKAGELFF. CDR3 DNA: TGTGCCAGCAGCGTAGCGGCAGGGGGGAAGGCCGGGGAGCTGTTTTTT.

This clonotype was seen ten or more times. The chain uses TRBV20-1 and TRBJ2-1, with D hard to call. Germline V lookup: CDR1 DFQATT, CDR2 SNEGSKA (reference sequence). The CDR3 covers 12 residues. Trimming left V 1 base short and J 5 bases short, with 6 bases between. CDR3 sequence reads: CSARGGNNEQFF. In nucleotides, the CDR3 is TGCAGTGCTAGAGGCGGAAACAATGAGCAGTTCTTC.

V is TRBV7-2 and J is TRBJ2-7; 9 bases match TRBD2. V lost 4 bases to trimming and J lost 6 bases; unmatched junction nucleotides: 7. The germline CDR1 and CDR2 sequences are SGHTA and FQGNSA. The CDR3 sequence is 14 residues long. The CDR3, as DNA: TGTGCCAGCAGCTGGCGGGAGGGACTGAGCGAGCAGTACTTC. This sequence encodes CASSWREGLSEQYF.